The 17 T cell receptor beta chains below come from one sample, sequenced in a study of T cells in Graves' hyperthyroidism and ophthalmopathy. TCR beta CDR3 sequences were amplified from RNA transcripts. First-round RT-PCR with HTBI primers amplified the TCR CDR3 region. In TCRdb, the multiplex PCR reads were re-called with MiXCR into one record per CDR3 protein. The data show 400,000 to 500,000 distinct CDR3 sequences, with around 15% seen just once and about 17% held by the top ten. The source material was blood. The receptors come from a woman aged 18-29 years with Graves' hyperthyroidism.

This clonotype has a count of ten or more. The chain uses TRBV7-2 and TRBJ2-1; weak D call: TRBD2 (6 bases). V gave up 4 bases and J gave up 8 bases, with 15 bases separating them. Germline-derived CDR1 and CDR2 are SGHTA and FQGNSA. CDR3 length equals 14 residues. CDR3 sequence: CASSSGGSIDEQFF. CDR3 DNA: TGTGCCAGCAGCTCAGGAGGGAGTATAGATGAGCAGTTCTTC.

In this sample, this clonotype turned up a few times. V usage is TRBV5-5 and J usage is TRBJ1-1, with D maybe TRBD1 (6 bases). CDR3 length: 15 amino acids. The V gene's germline CDR1 is SGHKS and CDR2 YYEKEE (reference sequence). Trimming left V 0 bases short and J 4 bases short, with 13 bases between. The CDR3 region is CASSLARGGRTEAFF. The CDR3 bases are TGTGCCAGCAGCTTGGCCAGGGGCGGTCGCACTGAAGCTTTCTTT.

This clonotype turned up a few times. The chain uses TRBV20-1 and TRBJ2-1; D unresolved. CDR3 length equals 13 residues. CDR1 and CDR2 (germline): DFQATT, SNEGSKA (reference sequence). Trimming cost V 0 bases and J 4 bases, with 7 bases left between them. CDR3 residues: CSARDPSYNEQFF. CDR3 in DNA: TGCAGTGCTAGAGATCCTTCGTACAATGAGCAGTTCTTC.

This clonotype was recorded a few times. The chain couples TRBV4-2 to TRBJ1-2; D not resolved. The length of the CDR3 is 17 residues. V dropped 0 bases and J dropped 1 base, with 15 bases sitting between them. The germline V gene has CDR1 LGHNA and CDR2 YNFKEQ. CDR3 DNA: TGTGCCAGCAGCCAAGATGTCTCCCCAGGCGGTAACTATGGCTACACCTTC. Translated, it gives CASSQDVSPGGNYGYTF.

This clonotype was detected many times. The chain employs TRBV7-9 and TRBJ2-1; 7 bases line up with TRBD2. V was pared by 8 bases and J by 3 bases, with 7 bases of the junction left unmatched. This CDR3 spans 14 amino acids. The germline V gene has CDR1 SEHNR and CDR2 FQNEAQ (reference sequence). The CDR3 here is CASLSAGVYNEQFF. The CDR3 coding sequence is TGTGCCAGCTTGTCGGCGGGGGTCTACAATGAGCAGTTCTTC.

The V and J genes are TRBV3-1 and TRBJ2-1; D tentatively fits TRBD1 or TRBD2 (5 bases each). The CDR3 covers 17 residues. Per germline, CDR1 LGHDT and CDR2 YNNKEL (reference sequence). V was cut by 4 bases and J by 0 bases, with 16 bases left in between. CDR3 sequence: CASSLTWGKSSYNEQFF. CDR3 DNA sequence: TGTGCCAGCAGCCTAACGTGGGGGAAGAGCTCCTACAATGAGCAGTTCTTC.

This clonotype came up a few times. A much larger clone differs by one base, so this may be a read error. This chain joins TRBV27 and TRBJ1-2; D gene uncertain. Germline assignment: CDR1 MNHEY and CDR2 SMNVEV (reference sequence). Trimming shortened V by 2 bases and J by 6 bases, and 10 bases separated the two germline ends. CDR3 length: 13 amino acids. CDR3 nucleotide sequence: TGTGCCAGCAGTTTACCACAGCTCGATGGCTACACCTTC. Its translation: CASSLPQLDGYTF.

The rearrangement links TRBV20-1 to TRBJ2-1; tentative D call: TRBD2 (6 bases). The CDR3 is 13 amino acids. The V gene lost 6 bases and the J gene lost 8 bases, with 17 bases spanning the gap. Germline CDR1 reads DFQATT; CDR2 reads SNEGSKA (reference sequence). The CDR3 coding sequence is TGCAGTGCCTTACCGGGACTCCTCGATGAGCAGTTCTTC. Its protein product is CSALPGLLDEQFF.

This clonotype was counted a few times. The junction does not match germline at one end; this may be a read error. The chain has TRBV30 and TRBJ2-1; TRBD2 might be the D (6 bases). The germline gives CDR1 GTSNPN, CDR2 SVGIG (reference sequence). This CDR3 region has 15 residues. Here the CDR3 DNA reads TGTGCCTGGACTGAAGCGACTAGGTTCTACACTGAGCAGTTCTTC. It translates to CAWTEATRFYTEQFF.

This clonotype was observed many times. The chain is built from TRBV20-1 and TRBJ2-3; D uncertain. Trimming removed 3 bases from V and 2 bases from J, with 12 bases in between. Germline V CDR1 and CDR2: DFQATT, SNEGSKA (reference sequence). The CDR3 has 14 amino acids. CDR3 in amino acids: CSASLGASTDTQYF. CDR3 DNA sequence: TGCAGTGCTAGCCTTGGAGCGTCCACAGATACGCAGTATTTT.

This clonotype was recorded many times. J is TRBJ2-2 and V is TRBV7-3; TRBD2 matches at 10 bases. The CDR3 sequence is 18 residues long. Germline lookup yields CDR1 SGHTA and CDR2 FQGTGA. V lost 5 bases and J lost 1; bases outside the gene matches: 10. The CDR3 reads CASSPRTSGLLNTGELFF. For the CDR3, the DNA is TGTGCCAGCAGCCCAAGGACTAGCGGCCTACTGAACACCGGGGAGCTGTTTTTT.

This clonotype has only a few counts. The rearrangement uses TRBV5-4 and TRBJ2-2; tentatively, D is TRBD2 (6 bases). Trimming stripped 0 bases from V and 0 bases from J, with 12 bases between. The germline gives CDR1 SGHNT, CDR2 YYREEE (reference sequence). This CDR3 has 17 residues. For the CDR3, the DNA is TGTGCCAGCAGCTTGGGTCGGGGCGGGACGAACACCGGGGAGCTGTTTTTT. This codes for CASSLGRGGTNTGELFF.

CDR3 coding DNA: TGTGCCAGCAGCTTGCAGGACAGGGGGCTTGTTGAAAAACTGTTTTTT. This translates into CASSLQDRGLVEKLFF. J is TRBJ1-4 and V is TRBV7-9, with 11 nucleotides matching TRBD1. J lost 7 bases, V lost 3 bases, and 7 bases had no gene match. There are 16 residues in the CDR3. Per germline, CDR1 SEHNR and CDR2 FQNEAQ (reference sequence).

There are many counts of this clonotype. The CDR3 reads CASSSKASLTF. The CDR3 DNA reads as TGTGCCAGCAGCTCGAAGGCGAGCCTGACCTTC. This sequence joins TRBV27 and TRBJ1-2; D is unclear. The CDR3 is 11 amino acids. Trimming left V 6 bases short and J 14 bases short, with 16 bases between. Germline values: CDR1 MNHEY, CDR2 SMNVEV (reference sequence).

The gene calls are TRBV19 and TRBJ2-5, with D possibly matching TRBD1 (5 bases). The CDR3 loop spans 14 amino acids. V lost 7 bases and J lost 2, with 14 bases in between. The germline V gene encodes CDR1 LNHDA and CDR2 SQIVND (reference sequence). CDR3 nucleotide sequence: TGTGCCAGTAATTTTGGGGCAGTACAAGAGACCCAGTACTTC. This gives the protein CASNFGAVQETQYF. The full variable domain, rest sourced from reference TRBV19 and TRBJ2-5, is DGGITQSPKYLFRKEGQNVTLSCEQNLNHDAMYWYRQDPGQGLRLIYYSQIVNDFQKGDIAEGYSVSREKKESFPLTVTSAQKNPTAFYLCASNFGAVQETQYFGPGTRLLVL.

This clonotype appeared a few times. The CDR3 loop is CSAVSGDNTDTQYF. CDR3 DNA sequence: TGCAGCGCAGTGTCCGGGGATAACACAGATACGCAGTATTTT. The chain combines TRBV20-1 with TRBJ2-3, with D perhaps matching TRBD2 (5 bases). CDR1 is DFQATT and CDR2 is SNEGSKA in the germline V gene (reference sequence). The CDR3 has 14 residues.

This clonotype was observed at least ten times. The CDR3 sequence is CASSLGTQGEAFF. The DNA for the CDR3 is TGTGCCAGCAGTTTAGGGACCCAGGGTGAAGCTTTCTTT. J is TRBJ1-1 and V is TRBV12-3 or TRBV12-4; D may be TRBD1 (5 bases). The CDR3 has 13 residues. The V and J ends lost 1 base and 7 bases respectively, with 10 bases between them.